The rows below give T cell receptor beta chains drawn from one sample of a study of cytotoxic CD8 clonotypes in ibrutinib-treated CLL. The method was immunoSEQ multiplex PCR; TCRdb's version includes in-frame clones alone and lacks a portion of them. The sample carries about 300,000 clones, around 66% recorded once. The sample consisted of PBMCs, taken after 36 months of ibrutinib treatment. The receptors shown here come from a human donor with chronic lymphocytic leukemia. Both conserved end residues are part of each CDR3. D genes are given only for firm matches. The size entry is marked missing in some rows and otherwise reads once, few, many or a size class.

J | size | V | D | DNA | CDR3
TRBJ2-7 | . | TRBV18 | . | TGTGCCAGCTCACCCGAGTTTGGTCGGATCGAGCAGTACTTC | CASSPEFGRIEQYF
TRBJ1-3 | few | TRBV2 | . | TGTGCCAGCAGGGAAACCCGTCCTGGAAACACCATATATTTT | CASRETRPGNTIYF
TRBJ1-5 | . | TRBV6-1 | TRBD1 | TGTGCCAGCAGACGACAGGGGGACGACAATCAGCCCCAGCATTTT | CASRRQGDDNQPQHF
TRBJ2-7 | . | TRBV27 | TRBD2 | TGTGCCAGCAGTTCCCAGCCAGCGGGAGGGACCTACGAGCAGTACTTC | CASSSQPAGGTYEQYF
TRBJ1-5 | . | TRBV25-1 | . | TGTGCCAGCAGTGTTGAGGCTAGCAATCAGCCCCAGCATTTT | CASSVEASNQPQHF
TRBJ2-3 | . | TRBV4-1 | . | TGCGCCAGCAGCCAAGTCTTAGATACGCAGTATTTT | CASSQVLDTQYF
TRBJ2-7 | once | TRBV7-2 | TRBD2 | TGTGCCAGCAGCTTTTCACTAGCGGGACTCTACGAGCAGTACTTC | CASSFSLAGLYEQYF
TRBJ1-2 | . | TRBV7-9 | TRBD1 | TGTGCCAGCAGCTGGGACAGGGGAGTGGATGGCTACACCTTC | CASSWDRGVDGYTF
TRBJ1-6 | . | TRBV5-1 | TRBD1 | TGCGCCAGCAGCCTAATACAACAGGGGACCTCCTATAATTCACCCCTCCACTTT | CASSLIQQGTSYNSPLHF
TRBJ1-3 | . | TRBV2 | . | TGTGCCAGCAGTGATCCGGACTCTGGAAACACCATATATTTT | CASSDPDSGNTIYF
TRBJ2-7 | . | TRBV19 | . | TGTGCCAGTAGTATAGATACCGCCTACGAGCAGTACTTC | CASSIDTAYEQYF